The rows below give T cell receptor beta chains drawn from one sample of a study of blood T cell repertoires in COVID-19. Libraries were prepared by immunoSEQ multiplex PCR; TCRdb keeps only in-frame clonotypes and omits some of them. The sample records some 220,000 clones, 70% to 90% being singletons. Sample: peripheral blood. Receptor source: a man in his forties or fifties who had recovered from COVID-19. Both conserved end residues are part of each CDR3. D genes are given only for firm matches. Only part of the rows carry a size: once, few, many, or a class if the clone is expanded.

TRBV7-2	TRBJ1-5	few	14	.	TGTGCCAGCAGCTTAGGTCCGGCGGATCAGCCCCAGCATTTT	CASSLGPADQPQHF
TRBV2	TRBJ1-5	.	14	TRBD1	TGTGCCAGCTCGGGACAGAGGGGAATTCAGCCCCAGCATTTT	CASSGQRGIQPQHF
TRBV20-1	TRBJ1-4	.	11	TRBD1	TGCAGTGCTCGGACAGGGGATAGACTGTTTTTT	CSARTGDRLFF
TRBV7-9	TRBJ1-2	few	15	TRBD1	TGTGCCAGCAGCCATGGGACAGTCGGTAACTATGGCTACACCTTC	CASSHGTVGNYGYTF
TRBV19	TRBJ2-6	.	17	TRBD1	TGTGCCAGTAGACCAACCGGACAGGCCACTGGGGCCAACGTCCTGACTTTC	CASRPTGQATGANVLTF
TRBV3-1/TRBV3-2	TRBJ2-7	.	12	.	TGTGCCAGCAGCCAGGCCTCCTACGAGCAGTACTTC	CASSQASYEQYF
TRBV18	TRBJ2-7	.	15	TRBD2	TGTGCCAGCTCACCAGCGCTAGCGGGAGGATGGGAGCAGTACTTC	CASSPALAGGWEQYF
TRBV28	TRBJ2-5	.	15	TRBD1	TGTGCCAGCAGTTCCCCCGGGACAGGGCTGGTGACCCAGTACTTC	CASSSPGTGLVTQYF
TRBV28	TRBJ2-3	.	17	TRBD2	TGTGCCAGCAGTTCCAAGGGACTAGCGGGAGTAGCAGATACGCAGTATTTT	CASSSKGLAGVADTQYF
TRBV6-6	TRBJ2-3	once	16	.	TGTGCCAGCAGTTCCCAGGATAGCGGACGCACGTATACGCAGTATTTT	CASSSQDSGRTYTQYF
TRBV18	TRBJ2-7	.	14	.	TGTGCCAGCTCACCACGCCAGGGACTCTACGAGCAGTACTTC	CASSPRQGLYEQYF